This TCR beta chain was documented in a study of lung T cells in sarcoidosis with Löfgren's syndrome (dated by TCRdb to 2017 to 2019). Study-level background: Sarcoidosis was characterized as a granulomatous disease that is mostly pulmonary, in which CD4+ T cells accumulate in bronchoalveolar lavage fluid. The repertoire analyses focused on Löfgren's syndrome patients.

This clonotype has ten or more counts. The target of this receptor is not known. No per-base quality is available; no much larger clone lies one base away. TCR repertoires were profiled from CD4+ T cells obtained by bronchoalveolar lavage. According to the germline V gene, CDR1 reads MDHEN and CDR2 reads SYDVKM. The V end loses 5 bases and the J end loses 0 bases, and a stretch of 17 bases separates them. The CDR3 goes from the cysteine to the phenylalanine over 18 residues. The DNA shown is the 54-base CDR3, in frame from base 1. Sequencing took place on an Illumina MiSeq. TCRdb passed the public sequencing reads through fastp at Q25 and MiXCR, retaining productive beta sequences. CDR3 protein sequences are deduplicated, and each keeps its most common genes and DNA. In this sample the table shows some 21,000 distinct CDR3 sequences, roughly a fifth of which occur a single time. The ten largest clonotypes hold around 0.77% of the sample.

What the research found in general, with its limitations: TRAV12-1 and TRBV2 CDR3 motifs were reported to be shared among multiple Löfgren's syndrome patients, suggesting public CD4+ TCR repertoires. TRAV12-1 and TRBV2 were reported as the most expanded V gene segments in Löfgren's syndrome patients compared with control subjects. Recognition of a sarcoidosis-associated antigen was only suggested, and the antigen itself remained putative and was not identified. Analysis of alphabeta pairing showed that TRAV12-1 paired preferentially with TRBV2, and the TCRs formed by this pairing showed CDR3 homology.

Sample: CD4+ T cells from bronchoalveolar lavage. The source is a human donor with sarcoidosis (Löfgren's syndrome or another form), or a control subject (not recorded which). The chain uses TRBV28 and TRBJ2-6; no D segment can be confidently identified. The CDR3 reads CASSPRRSSRSGANVLTF. The nucleotides are TGTGCCAGCAGTCCCCGACGCAGCTCTCGCTCTGGGGCCAACGTCCTGACTTTC.